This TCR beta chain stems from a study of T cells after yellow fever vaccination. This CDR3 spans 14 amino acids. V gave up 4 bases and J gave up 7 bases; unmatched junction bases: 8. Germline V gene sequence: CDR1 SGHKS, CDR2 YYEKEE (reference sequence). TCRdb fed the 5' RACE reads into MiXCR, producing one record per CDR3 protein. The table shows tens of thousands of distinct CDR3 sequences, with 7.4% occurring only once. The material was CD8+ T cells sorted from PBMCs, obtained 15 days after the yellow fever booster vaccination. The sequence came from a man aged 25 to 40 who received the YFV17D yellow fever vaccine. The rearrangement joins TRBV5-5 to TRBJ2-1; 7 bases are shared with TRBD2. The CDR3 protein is CASSPGGGLNEQFF. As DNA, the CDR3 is TGTGCCAGCAGCCCTGGGGGAGGGCTTAATGAGCAGTTCTTC. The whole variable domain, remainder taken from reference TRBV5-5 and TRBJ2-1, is DAGVTQSPTHLIKTRGQQVTLRCSPISGHKSVSWYQQVLGQGPQFIFQYYEKEERGRGNFPDRFSARQFPNYSSELNVNALLLGDSALYLCASSPGGGLNEQFFGPGTRLTVL.